This T cell receptor beta chain was recovered during a study of T cells of healthy individuals. Trimming took off 0 bases at V and 5 bases at J, with 12 bases between the two ends. Germline CDR1 MGHRA, CDR2 YSYEKL. This CDR3 contains 15 residues. TCRdb re-called the 5' RACE reads with MiXCR, one entry per CDR3 protein. The repertoire holds 45,000 to 60,000 distinct CDR3 sequences, with roughly 14% as singletons. This clonotype was obtained from a human donor in good health. The chain couples TRBV4-1 to TRBJ2-3; a weak D match, TRBD2 (6 bases). The CDR3 region has the DNA TGCGCCAGCAGCCAAGAGGACCCCGGGGGAGATACGCAGTATTTT. Its protein product is CASSQEDPGGDTQYF.